A single sample is the source of the 8 T cell receptor beta chains below, sequenced in a study of OX40 agonist ivuxolimab in advanced cancers. Libraries were built with the immunoSEQ multiplex PCR assay. Here the immuneACCESS table is served through TCRdb, limited to in-frame sequences with V and J called. Missing clones are a known gap in these copies; in checked studies unresolved V genes cover under half, and the rest lacks a known reason. The sample records tens of thousands of clones, around nine tenths of which are singletons. The biggest ten clones account for 0.25% to 0.4% of the sample. Source: CD4+ or CD8+ T cells sorted from blood, taken in a trial of the OX40 agonist ivuxolimab. The receptors come from an adult with an advanced solid tumor such as melanoma, head and neck, liver or kidney cancer.

The genes are TRBV7-9 and TRBJ2-7; D remains unclear. Germline assignment: CDR1 SEHNR and CDR2 FQNEAQ (reference sequence). Trimming removed 1 base at V and 6 bases at J, with 7 bases between. The CDR3 has 12 residues. CDR3 amino acids: CASSLVPGEQYF. For the CDR3, the DNA is TGTGCCAGCAGCTTAGTTCCTGGCGAGCAGTACTTC.

V gene TRBV18 combines with J gene TRBJ1-5, with TRBD1 matching 8 bases. After removal of 4 bases from V and 2 bases from J, the junction contained 7 bases not matched to a gene. The CDR3 length is 16 residues. Germline CDR1 reads KGHSH; CDR2 reads LQKENI. CDR3 residues: CASSRWTGNGNQPQHF. Here the CDR3 DNA reads TGTGCCAGCTCACGGTGGACAGGGAATGGCAATCAGCCCCAGCATTTT.

This chain joins TRBV15 and TRBJ2-5, with D possibly TRBD1 on 6 matching bases. The DNA end favors TRBJ2-7, so the J call may be wrong. The CDR3 has 14 amino acids. CDR1 and CDR2 from the germline V gene are LNHNV and YYDKDF (reference sequence). The CDR3 sequence is CATSGDRRTYEQYF. The CDR3 DNA follows: TGTGCCACCAGCGGTGACAGGAGGACCTACGAGCAGTACTTC.

This clone was detected only a few times. This chain uses TRBV6-1 with TRBJ2-2; 10 bases line up with TRBD2. CDR1 and CDR2 (germline): MNHNS, SASEGT. CDR3 size: 16 residues. The V and J ends lost 3 bases and 8 bases, in that order; junction bases with no gene match: 9. The CDR3 bases are TGTGCCAGCAGTGAGTTAGCGGGGGGTCCTAGAGGGGAGCTGTTTTTT. Translated: CASSELAGGPRGELFF.

V usage is TRBV7-7 and J usage is TRBJ2-3, with D possibly matching TRBD2 (6 bases). Trimming removed 5 bases at V and 1 base at J, with 10 bases between. The germline V gene has CDR1 SSHAT and CDR2 FNYEAQ (reference sequence). The CDR3 is made up of 14 amino acids. The DNA for the CDR3 is TGTGCCAGCAGCCATAGCGGCCGCACAGATACGCAGTATTTT. As protein: CASSHSGRTDTQYF.

The chain recombines TRBV19 with TRBJ1-6, with D possibly being TRBD1 (6 bases). CDR1 LNHDA and CDR2 SQIVND come from the germline V gene (reference sequence). Trimming removed 6 bases at V and 5 bases at J, with 11 bases between. The CDR3 sequence is 14 residues long. The CDR3: CASSLTGDNSPLHF. CDR3 DNA sequence: TGTGCCAGTAGCCTGACAGGAGATAATTCACCCCTCCACTTT. Full variable domain (missing parts from reference TRBV19 and TRBJ1-6): DGGITQSPKYLFRKEGQNVTLSCEQNLNHDAMYWYRQDPGQGLRLIYYSQIVNDFQKGDIAEGYSVSREKKESFPLTVTSAQKNPTAFYLCASSLTGDNSPLHFGNGTRLTVT.

Written as DNA, the CDR3 is TGTGCCAGTATAGGACGCCGGAAGGGCTCTGGGGCCAACGTCCTGACTTTC. This gives the protein CASIGRRKGSGANVLTF. The V gene is TRBV19, the J gene TRBJ2-6; D unresolved. Trimming pared 7 bases from V and 0 bases from J, leaving 16 bases between. The CDR3 loop spans 17 amino acids. Germline V CDR1 and CDR2: LNHDA, SQIVND (reference sequence).

The chain uses TRBV28 and TRBJ2-3; TRBD1 aligns across 10 bases. Germline CDR1 MDHEN, CDR2 SYDVKM. This CDR3 region has 16 residues. Germline trimming cut 4 bases from V and 4 bases from J; bases unmatched to any gene: 8. CDR3 in DNA: TGTGCCAGCAGTTCACCGGGACAGGGGTACTCAGATACGCAGTATTTT. Amino acids: CASSSPGQGYSDTQYF.